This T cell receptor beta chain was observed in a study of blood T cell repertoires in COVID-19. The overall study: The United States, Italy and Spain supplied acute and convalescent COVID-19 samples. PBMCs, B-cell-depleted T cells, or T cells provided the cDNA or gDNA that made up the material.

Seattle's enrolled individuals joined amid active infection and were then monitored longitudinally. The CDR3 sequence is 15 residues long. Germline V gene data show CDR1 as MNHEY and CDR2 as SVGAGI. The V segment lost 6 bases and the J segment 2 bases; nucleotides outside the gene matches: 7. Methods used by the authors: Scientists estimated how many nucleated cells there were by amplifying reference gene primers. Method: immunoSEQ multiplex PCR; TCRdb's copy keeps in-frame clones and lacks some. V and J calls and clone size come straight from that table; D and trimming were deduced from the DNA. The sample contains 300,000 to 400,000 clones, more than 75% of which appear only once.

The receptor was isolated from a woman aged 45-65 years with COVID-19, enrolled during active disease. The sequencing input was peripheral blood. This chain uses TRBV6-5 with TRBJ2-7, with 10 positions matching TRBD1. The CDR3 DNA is TGTGCCAGCAGCCACCGGGACAGGGGAGCCTACGAGCAGTACTTC. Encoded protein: CASSHRDRGAYEQYF.